The clone carrying this T cell receptor beta chain was picked up many times. The antigen is not known. Trimming took 0 bases from V and 2 from J, leaving 11 bases between them. This CDR3 is 15 amino acids long. Per germline, CDR1 DFQATT and CDR2 SNEGSKA (reference sequence). A second roughly 6 to 11 cycle PCR used barcoded and J-beta primers. Via MiXCR, TCRdb re-called the 5' RACE reads, giving one row per CDR3 protein. The sample holds 780,000 or so distinct CDR3 sequences, 20% to 25% seen once. The data originate from a study of blood T cells in healthy people across ages. General study findings and limits: Estimates drawn from one million T cells were deemed to understate diversity. Higher naive T cell percentage went strongly together with higher TCR beta diversity.

These same data were also listed under a study on T cells of mothers and their children. That paper states: The study sampled a few healthy Caucasian mothers and their six children. It was related mother-child pairs that showed slightly higher overlap than unrelated pairs, without reaching significance.

Sequencing was performed on blood. The chain couples TRBV20-1 to TRBJ2-1; D not resolved. The sequence was obtained from a boy between 10 and 17 years old in good health. The CDR3: CSARDPALTYNEQFF. Written as DNA, the CDR3 is TGCAGTGCTAGAGATCCGGCTTTAACCTACAATGAGCAGTTCTTC.